The clone carrying this T cell receptor (beta chain) was observed a handful of times. Its antigen is not known. The sample originates from a study of T cells in Graves' hyperthyroidism and ophthalmopathy. The overall study: Peripheral blood was obtained at initial diagnosis, preceding any treatment.

Amplified regions were TCR beta CDR3 sequences from RNA transcripts. In the first-round RT-PCR of the TCR CDR3, the HTBI primer set was used. One entry per CDR3 protein results from TCRdb running MiXCR on the multiplex PCR reads. The table shows about 410,000 distinct CDR3 sequences, with roughly 14% occurring only once. Active moderate-to-severe ophthalmopathy, Clinical Activity Score at least 3, NOSPECS at least 4, under 3 months' duration. The study, taken as a whole, reports: Appearing also in blood were most of the thyroid clonotypes expanded above 0.001.

The CDR3 has 13 residues. Germline V CDR1 and CDR2: SGHNT, YYREEE (reference sequence). Trimming took off 5 bases at V and 0 bases at J, with 8 bases between the two ends. The specimen was blood. This clonotype was sampled from a man aged 18 to 29 with Graves' ophthalmopathy. The chain employs TRBV5-4 and TRBJ1-2; D is perhaps TRBD1 (5 bases). The chain's CDR3 is CASSQQANYGYTF. The CDR3 nucleotides are TGTGCCAGCAGTCAACAGGCTAACTATGGCTACACCTTC.